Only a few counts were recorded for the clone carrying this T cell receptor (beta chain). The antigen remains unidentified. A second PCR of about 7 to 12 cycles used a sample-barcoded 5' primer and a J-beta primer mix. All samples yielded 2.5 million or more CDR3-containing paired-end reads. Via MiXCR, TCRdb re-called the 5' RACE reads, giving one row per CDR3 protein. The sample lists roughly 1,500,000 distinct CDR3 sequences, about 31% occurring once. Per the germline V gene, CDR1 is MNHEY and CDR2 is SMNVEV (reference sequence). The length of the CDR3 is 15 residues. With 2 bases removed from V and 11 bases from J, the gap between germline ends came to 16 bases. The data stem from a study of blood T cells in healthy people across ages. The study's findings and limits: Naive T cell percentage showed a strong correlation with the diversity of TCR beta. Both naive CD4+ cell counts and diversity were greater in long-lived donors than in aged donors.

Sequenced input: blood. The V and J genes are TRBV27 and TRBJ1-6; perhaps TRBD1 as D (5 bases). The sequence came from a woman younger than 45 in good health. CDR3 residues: CASSLGFQGVAPLHF. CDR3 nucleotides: TGTGCCAGCAGTTTAGGGTTTCAGGGAGTAGCACCCCTCCACTTT.